The clone carrying this T cell receptor beta chain was detected only a few times. Its target is unknown. V was cut by 1 base and J by 6 bases, with 7 bases left in between. The CDR3 covers 14 residues. The germline gives CDR1 MNHEY, CDR2 SMNVEV (reference sequence). These data come from a study of long-term antiretroviral therapy in people with HIV. Survey level was the resolution at which the v3.0 immunoSEQ assay ran. Here immunoSEQ multiplex PCR was the method, and the copy in TCRdb shows in-frame clones only, minus some. Found here are about 28,000 clones, over 90% of them singletons; the top ten hold 7.5% to 9%. Participants with HIV, all of them, were treated in the United States. Samples held about 0.95-11 million cryopreserved PBMC, and DNA extraction followed. Broader study findings: HIV repertoires covered narrower CDR3 length ranges than controls did.

The chain recombines TRBV27 with TRBJ1-6, with D uncertain. The TCR comes from a man aged 25-45 years with HIV. This sample comprised unsorted PBMCs, obtained more than 6 years after starting antiretroviral therapy. The CDR3 sequence: CASSLWRLNSPLHF. CDR3 sequence (DNA): TGTGCCAGCAGTTTATGGAGGCTTAATTCACCCCTCCACTTT.